The 26 T cell receptor beta chains given below trace back to one sample, sequenced in a study of blood T cell repertoires in COVID-19 (TCRdb year 2020). Libraries were prepared through the immunoSEQ multiplex PCR assay. This is the immuneACCESS table as TCRdb keeps it, with only in-frame sequences that have V and J called. A part of the clones is gone; compared with another copy, unresolved V genes explain less than half, and the rest is unexplained. Recorded for this sample are more than 300,000 clones; more than 75% of them occurred a single time. 1.2% of the sample rests with the top ten. Sequences were obtained from PBMCs or T cells enriched from blood (not recorded which). The receptors originated from a woman between 18 and 29 years old who had recovered from COVID-19.

V gene TRBV4-2 combines with J gene TRBJ2-2; 11 bases are a match to TRBD2. There are 18 residues in the CDR3. The germline V gene has CDR1 LGHNA and CDR2 YNFKEQ. Germline trimming cut 0 bases from V and 4 bases from J; bases unmatched to any gene: 7. CDR3 in DNA: TGTGCCAGCAGCCAAGACCTCCTAGCGGGGGGCGGCACCGGGGAGCTGTTTTTT. Protein product: CASSQDLLAGGGTGELFF.

Here the CDR3 DNA reads TGTGCCATCAGTGAAGGACATTTTTCTTCTGGAAACACCATATATTTT. It translates to CAISEGHFSSGNTIYF. The rearrangement links TRBV10-3 to TRBJ1-3; D possibly corresponds to TRBD1 (5 bases). The V end was cut by 3 bases, the J end by 1 base, with 13 bases between. This CDR3 comprises 16 residues. In germline, CDR1 is ENHRY, CDR2 SYGVKD.

V gene TRBV7-3 combines with J gene TRBJ2-2; the D gene is possibly TRBD1 (5 bases). This CDR3 is 15 amino acids long. CDR1 is SGHTA, CDR2 FQGTGA, per germline. V was shortened by 1 base and J by 5 bases, with 11 bases between the two germline ends. Written as DNA, the CDR3 is TGTGCCAGCAGCTTAATCCCAGGGTCTACCGGGGAGCTGTTTTTT. Its protein product is CASSLIPGSTGELFF.

The DNA for the CDR3 is TGTGCCACCCGACAGGGGAGTAGGACTGAAGCTTTCTTT. Its protein is CATRQGSRTEAFF. The V and J genes are TRBV19 and TRBJ1-1, with TRBD1 matching 8 bases. Germline values: CDR1 LNHDA, CDR2 SQIVND (reference sequence). With V trimmed by 10 bases and J by 5 bases, 9 bases remained unmatched. The CDR3 runs 13 residues.

This clone was seen more than once but under ten times. This rearrangement joins TRBV6-2 or TRBV6-3 to TRBJ2-2; the match to TRBD2 covers 10 bases. Losses at the gene ends were 2 bases for V and 3 bases for J; bases not matched to a gene: 3. The CDR3 extends over 16 amino acids. Germline assignment: CDR1 MNHEY and CDR2 SVGEGT. The CDR3 DNA sequence: TGTGCCAGCAGTTACGGAGCGGGGGGGTACACCGGGGAGCTGTTTTTT. Residues: CASSYGAGGYTGELFF.

The chain couples TRBV15 to TRBJ1-5; D is perhaps TRBD1 (5 bases). Trimming removed 1 base at V and 2 bases at J, with 18 bases between. This CDR3 has 18 amino acids. Germline-derived CDR1 and CDR2 are LNHNV and YYDKDF (reference sequence). The CDR3 region is CATSRVLGGDGGNQPQHF. Written as DNA, the CDR3 is TGTGCCACCAGCAGAGTTTTGGGAGGGGATGGTGGCAATCAGCCCCAGCATTTT.

The rearrangement uses TRBV29-1 and TRBJ2-1, with no clear D. The CDR3 spans 10 residues. The germline V gene encodes CDR1 SQVTM and CDR2 ANQGSEA. V lost 4 bases and J lost 6, with 4 bases in between. CDR3 DNA: TGCAGCGTTGTCTCCAATGAGCAGTTCTTC. Translating it yields CSVVSNEQFF.

This chain uses TRBV29-1 with TRBJ2-7; tentative D call: TRBD2 (6 bases). CDR1 and CDR2 from the germline V gene are SQVTM and ANQGSEA. Trimming removed 7 bases at V and 1 base at J, with 14 bases between. This CDR3 has 13 amino acids. The CDR3, as DNA: TGCAGCGCTCAAGGAGGGGAGTCCTACGAGCAGTACTTC. This gives the protein CSAQGGESYEQYF.

The chain uses TRBV6-2 or TRBV6-3 and TRBJ2-1; the D gene is possibly TRBD1 (6 bases). From germline, CDR1 is MNHEY and CDR2 SVGEGT. Trimming stripped 6 bases from V and 3 bases from J, with 18 bases between. The CDR3 has 16 amino acids. CDR3 sequence reads: CASSPYPGHNYNEQFF. As DNA, the CDR3 is TGTGCCAGCAGCCCGTACCCGGGACATAACTACAATGAGCAGTTCTTC.

The DNA for the CDR3 is TGTGCCAGCAGCCAGGGAGGGTACGAGCAGTACTTC. It is translated as CASSQGGYEQYF. The chain combines TRBV4-2 with TRBJ2-7, with 7 bases identical to TRBD2. J gave up 4 bases and V 3 bases, and 0 bases lay outside the gene matches. There are 12 residues in the CDR3. Germline CDR1 is LGHNA and CDR2 is YNFKEQ.

The rearrangement uses TRBV7-9 and TRBJ1-2, with 8 bases that match TRBD1. Per the germline V gene, CDR1 is SEHNR and CDR2 is FQNEAQ (reference sequence). Trimming at V came to 1 base and at J to 1 base, leaving 5 bases not matched to a gene. The CDR3 is made up of 16 amino acids. CDR3 DNA sequence: TGTGCCAGCAGCTTAGACCCACAGGGGGTTAACTATGGCTACACCTTC. Its translation: CASSLDPQGVNYGYTF.

This sequence joins TRBV4-3 and TRBJ1-2; no clear D gene. The CDR3 is 13 residues long. CDR1 LGHNA and CDR2 YSLEER come from the germline V gene. V dropped 0 bases and J dropped 8 bases, with 10 bases sitting between them. CDR3 nucleotides: TGCGCCAGCAGCCAAGACGAGGGAAGAGGCTACACCTTC. Its protein is CASSQDEGRGYTF.

This clone was seen a single time. J is TRBJ1-4 and V is TRBV6-5; perhaps TRBD1 as D (5 bases). The V and J ends lost 2 bases and 8 bases respectively, with 12 bases between them. The CDR3 has 14 amino acids. Germline V gives CDR1 MNHEY, CDR2 SVGAGI. CDR3 sequence: CASSYRRVDEKLFF. CDR3 DNA sequence: TGTGCCAGCAGTTACCGCAGGGTAGACGAAAAACTGTTTTTT.

This rearrangement joins TRBV9 to TRBJ2-1; maybe TRBD2 (5 bases). From germline, CDR1 is SGDLS and CDR2 YYNGEE. Trimming removed 0 bases from V and 10 bases from J, with 23 bases in between. CDR3 length: 17 residues. The CDR3 spells CASSVDRGKTKIREQFF. The CDR3 DNA sequence: TGTGCCAGCAGCGTAGATCGTGGGAAGACTAAGATAAGAGAGCAGTTCTTC.

The gene calls are TRBV19 and TRBJ1-1; D ambiguous. The CDR3 sequence is 13 residues long. Germline values: CDR1 LNHDA, CDR2 SQIVND (reference sequence). Trimming removed 5 bases from V and 5 bases from J, with 12 bases in between. Here the CDR3 DNA reads TGTGCCAGTAGTTACGGGGAAGGGACTGAAGCTTTCTTT. Translation gives CASSYGEGTEAFF.

V is TRBV18 and J is TRBJ2-5, with 8 bases matching TRBD1. CDR3 size: 15 residues. Unmatched junction bases numbered 10, after V lost 5 bases and J lost 5 bases. The germline V gene encodes CDR1 KGHSH and CDR2 LQKENI. CDR3 DNA: TGTGCCAGCTCATCGCAGGGGGCTGGCCCGGAGACCCAGTACTTC. Its protein product is CASSSQGAGPETQYF.

This clone has a handful of counts. V usage is TRBV28 and J usage is TRBJ1-2, with D unclear. Germline-derived CDR1 and CDR2 are MDHEN and SYDVKM. Deletions cut 6 bases from V and 3 bases from J, with 14 bases between. The CDR3 sequence is 14 residues long. The CDR3 DNA follows: TGTGCCAGCAGCCTGCTGGGCAGGTACTATGGCTACACCTTC. Protein: CASSLLGRYYGYTF.

The rearrangement uses TRBV12-5 and TRBJ1-1; D is uncertain. V dropped 2 bases and J dropped 2 bases, with 12 bases sitting between them. Germline values: CDR1 LGHNT, CDR2 FRNRAP. This CDR3 spans 15 amino acids. The DNA for the CDR3 is TGTGCTAGTGGTTTGCTCTATGTAGTTAACACTGAAGCTTTCTTT. Translation gives CASGLLYVVNTEAFF.

This chain links TRBV6-4 with TRBJ1-6, with D maybe TRBD1 (5 bases). The germline V and J ends were trimmed by 8 bases and 4 bases, with 12 bases remaining between them. CDR3 length: 14 residues. The germline CDR1 and CDR2 sequences are MRHNA and SNTAGT. The CDR3 DNA sequence: TGTGCCAGCGCACTCAGGGCTTATAATTCACCCCTCCACTTT. Protein sequence: CASALRAYNSPLHF.

This clone showed up just a few times. The CDR3 sequence: CASSLDSLGNSPLHF. The CDR3 coding sequence is TGTGCCAGCAGCCTGGACAGTTTGGGGAATTCACCCCTCCACTTT. This rearrangement joins TRBV11-2 to TRBJ1-6, with D possibly being TRBD1 (6 bases). Germline-derived CDR1 and CDR2 are SGHAT and FQNNGV. The CDR3 extends over 15 amino acids. Trimming took off 5 bases at V and 7 bases at J, with 15 bases between the two ends. Variable domain in full (rest from reference TRBV11-2 and TRBJ1-6): EAGVAQSPRYKIIEKRQSVAFWCNPISGHATLYWYQQILGQGPKLLIQFQNNGVVDDSQLPKDRFSAERLKGVDSTLKIQPAKLEDSAVYLCASSLDSLGNSPLHFGNGTRLTVT.

The gene calls are TRBV6-2 or TRBV6-3 and TRBJ2-1, with D possibly TRBD2 on 5 matching bases. The germline CDR1 and CDR2 sequences are MNHEY and SVGEGT. The CDR3 sequence is 15 residues long. V gave up 2 bases and J gave up 2 bases, with 10 bases separating them. The CDR3 DNA is TGTGCCAGCAGTTACGAGGGAAGAACCTACAATGAGCAGTTCTTC. Its translation is CASSYEGRTYNEQFF.

The chain employs TRBV27 and TRBJ1-2; D unclear. This CDR3 is 14 amino acids long. The V end lost 5 bases, the J end lost 0 bases, and 10 bases lay between the germline ends. Germline CDR1 is MNHEY and CDR2 is SMNVEV (reference sequence). The CDR3 nucleotides read TGTGCCAGCAGTCCCGGGTTAGCTAACTATGGCTACACCTTC. It yields the protein CASSPGLANYGYTF.

This clone came up once. V usage is TRBV4-3 and J usage is TRBJ2-1; 9 bases map to TRBD2. The junction had 9 bases not matched to a gene; V was cut back by 0 bases and J by 6 bases. The V gene's germline CDR1 is LGHNA and CDR2 YSLEER. There are 17 residues in the CDR3. The CDR3 region has the DNA TGCGCCAGCAGCCAAGATAGGGTAGGGACTAGCATCAATGAGCAGTTCTTC. Translation gives CASSQDRVGTSINEQFF.

This clone was counted a single time. The J gene is TRBJ1-4, the V gene TRBV6-1; D unclear. The CDR3 extends over 16 amino acids. V lost 2 bases, J lost 2 bases, and 12 bases lay in between. The V gene's germline CDR1 is MNHNS and CDR2 SASEGT. Here the CDR3 DNA reads TGTGCCAGCAGTGAAAACCCGGTCGGTACTAATGAAAAACTGTTTTTT. Translated, it gives CASSENPVGTNEKLFF.

This chain uses TRBV6-5 with TRBJ1-2; possible D gene TRBD1, 5 bases. This CDR3 spans 14 amino acids. Germline V gives CDR1 MNHEY, CDR2 SVGAGI. V lost 5 bases, J lost 4 bases, and 14 bases lay in between. The CDR3 loop reads CASSLGPTGYGYTF. For the CDR3, the DNA is TGTGCCAGCAGTCTGGGGCCCACCGGCTATGGCTACACCTTC.

This chain links TRBV6-5 with TRBJ2-7; 9 bases line up with TRBD2. The CDR3 has 14 residues. Germline values: CDR1 MNHEY, CDR2 SVGAGI. V shed 0 bases and J 7 bases; nucleotides not matched to a gene: 4. The CDR3 nucleotides read TGTGCCAGCAGTTACTCGAGTAGCGGGGGTGAGCAGTACTTC. Translated: CASSYSSSGGEQYF.